This entry features one T cell receptor beta chain sequence. This entry belongs to a study of T cells in Graves' hyperthyroidism and ophthalmopathy. The source material, RNA transcripts, was used to amplify TCR beta CDR3 regions. TCR CDR3 underwent first-round RT-PCR with the HTBI primer set. Each CDR3 protein gets one entry after TCRdb re-called the multiplex PCR reads with MiXCR. Here the sample spans about 360,000 distinct CDR3 sequences, 20% to 25% being singletons. The CDR3 is made up of 14 amino acids. J lost 2 bases, V lost 4 bases, and 8 bases had no gene match. Germline V lookup: CDR1 DFQATT, CDR2 SNEGSKA (reference sequence).

This receptor was obtained from a man over 45 with Graves' hyperthyroidism. Sequenced sample: blood. This sequence joins TRBV20-1 and TRBJ2-7; 7 bases align to TRBD1. CDR3 sequence (DNA): TGCAGTGCTATAGACAGGGATAAGGCCTACGAGCAGTACTTC. It is translated as CSAIDRDKAYEQYF.